A selection of T cell receptor beta chains follows, all from one sample in a study of blood T cell repertoires in COVID-19. Some clones are missing from TCRdb's copy, which holds only in-frame ones; the method was immunoSEQ multiplex PCR. In the table there are about 300,000 clones, around nine tenths of which are singletons. The sequenced sample consisted of PBMCs or T cells enriched from blood (not recorded which). These receptors came from a woman aged 18-29 years who had recovered from COVID-19. CDR3s include the opening cysteine and the closing phenylalanine or tryptophan. The D gene is left open where the match is weak. Not all rows give a size; the values are once, few, many and, for expanded clones, a class.

D	J	size	V	DNA	CDR3
.	TRBJ1-2	.	TRBV3-1/TRBV3-2	TGTGCCAGCAGCCGGTCAGATGGCTACACCTTC	CASSRSDGYTF
TRBD1	TRBJ1-4	once	TRBV25-1	TGTGCCAGCAGTGAAGGACAGGGGGCGGCAACTAATGAAAAACTGTTTTTT	CASSEGQGAATNEKLFF
.	TRBJ2-7	.	TRBV19	TGTGCCACTAAGGGACATAACTACGAGCAGTACTTC	CATKGHNYEQYF
TRBD2	TRBJ2-1	once	TRBV5-1	TGCGCCAGCAGCCAAGCCGGGGGGACCTACAATGAGCAGTTCTTC	CASSQAGGTYNEQFF
.	TRBJ2-1	.	TRBV2	TGTGCCAGCTCAGGGTGGGCCTCGACGCACAATGAGCAGTTCTTC	CASSGWASTHNEQFF
.	TRBJ2-3	.	TRBV5-1	TGCGCCAGCAGCTTGGCGGGACACCCCACGGCAGATACGCAGTATTTT	CASSLAGHPTADTQYF
TRBD2	TRBJ2-1	few	TRBV7-9	TGTGCCAGCAGCCCTGGGAGGGGCGGATCCTACAATGAGCAGTTCTTC	CASSPGRGGSYNEQFF
.	TRBJ1-2	.	TRBV27	TGTGCCAGCAGTCCGGCGGGGGGTCTTTCGACGAGTGGCTACACCTTC	CASSPAGGLSTSGYTF
.	TRBJ2-7	.	TRBV15	TGTGCCACCAGCAGAGATCGGTCGTACGAGCAGTACTTC	CATSRDRSYEQYF
.	TRBJ2-1	.	TRBV4-3	TGCGCCAGCAGCCAATCGCGGCTCGATGAGCAGTTCTTC	CASSQSRLDEQFF
.	TRBJ2-4	.	TRBV28	TGTGCCAGCAGTTCCAGACACACAGATTTCGCCAAAAACATTCAGTACTTC	CASSSRHTDFAKNIQYF
.	TRBJ1-2	.	TRBV28	TGTGCCAGCAGTTTATTGCCAGTTCCTAACTATGGCTACACCTTC	CASSLLPVPNYGYTF
.	TRBJ2-7	.	TRBV19	TGTGCCAGTAGTTCAGACCGGGACTTCTCTTACGAGCAGTACTTC	CASSSDRDFSYEQYF
TRBD2	TRBJ2-5	.	TRBV28	TGTGCCAGCAGTTTCGGGACTAGCGGGGCCCAGTACTTC	CASSFGTSGAQYF
TRBD1	TRBJ1-5	.	TRBV19	TGTGCCAGTAGTATTCACAGGGGGGCTCAGCCCCAGCATTTT	CASSIHRGAQPQHF
TRBD1	TRBJ1-5	.	TRBV30	TGTGCCTGGGGGACAGGGGGCAATCAGCCCCAGCATTTT	CAWGTGGNQPQHF
.	TRBJ1-2	.	TRBV12-3/TRBV12-4	TGTGCCAGCACCCCGGGCAGGGCCTCTGGCTACACCTTC	CASTPGRASGYTF
.	TRBJ2-7	.	TRBV7-3	TGTGCCAGCAGCTCCTCGGGGGTCTACGAGCAGTACTTC	CASSSSGVYEQYF
TRBD2	TRBJ2-3	.	TRBV19	TGTGCCAGTAGTTATACTAGCGGGACACTGTCTAGCACAGATACGCAGTATTTT	CASSYTSGTLSSTDTQYF
.	TRBJ1-3	once	TRBV9	TGTGCCAGCAGCGTCGGCCAGAGCGCTGGAAACACCATATATTTT	CASSVGQSAGNTIYF
.	TRBJ2-6	.	TRBV5-1	TGCGCCAGCAGCTTGGGGCCTTCTGGGGCCAACGTCCTGACTTTC	CASSLGPSGANVLTF
.	TRBJ2-2	once	TRBV27	TGTGCCAGCAGTTGGCGGGGCCCAGATGCCGGGGAGCTGTTTTTT	CASSWRGPDAGELFF
TRBD2	TRBJ2-4	.	TRBV7-2	TGTGCCAGCAGCTTAGAGGCGGGAGGGAGACCGTACTTC	CASSLEAGGRPYF
.	TRBJ1-5	.	TRBV19	TGTGCCAGTGGTAGAGATCCAGGACAAGCCGTAGGGAATCAGCCCCAGCATTTT	CASGRDPGQAVGNQPQHF
TRBD1	TRBJ1-4	.	TRBV7-2	TGTGCCAGCAGCTCGCGACAGGGGGCTGAAAAACTGTTTTTT	CASSSRQGAEKLFF